A selection of T cell receptor beta chains follows, all from one sample in a study of blood T cells in healthy people across ages. MiXCR was run by TCRdb on the 5' RACE reads, yielding one entry per CDR3 protein. The data show about 930,000 distinct CDR3 sequences, roughly 28% seen once. Separately, the same data were catalogued under a study of T cells of mothers and their children.

The material sequenced was blood. The receptors stem from a woman aged 40-49 years in good health. Both conserved end residues are part of each CDR3. A D gene is named only where the DNA matches it firmly. Clone size is not always given. Where it is, it says once, few, many or a class for expanded clones.

clone_size	j_call	d_call	v_call	cdr3_aa	cdr3_nt
.	TRBJ2-1	.	TRBV24-1	CATSQDSYNEQFF	TGTGCCACCAGCCAAGACAGTTACAATGAGCAGTTCTTC
many	TRBJ2-7	TRBD1	TRBV5-1	CASSSGTGKNEQYF	TGCGCCAGCAGCTCCGGGACAGGGAAGAACGAGCAGTACTTC
many	TRBJ2-4	.	TRBV29-1	CSPLRWPKNIQYF	TGCAGCCCCCTCCGATGGCCCAAAAACATTCAGTACTTC
.	TRBJ2-3	.	TRBV7-9	CASSSRTAYTDTQYF	TGTGCCAGCAGCTCTCGGACAGCCTACACAGATACGCAGTATTTT
many	TRBJ2-1	TRBD2	TRBV10-3	CAIRQTSGSYNEQFF	TGTGCCATTCGACAGACTAGCGGGTCCTACAATGAGCAGTTCTTC
few	TRBJ2-7	.	TRBV6-6	CASSYLGPPYEQYF	TGTGCCAGCAGTTACTTGGGACCACCCTACGAGCAGTACTTC
few	TRBJ1-2	TRBD1	TRBV7-2	CASSRPGQDLYVGYTF	TGTGCCAGCAGCAGACCGGGACAGGACCTCTATGTTGGCTACACCTTC
.	TRBJ1-1	TRBD1	TRBV6-5	CASSYSGTGAFEAFF	TGTGCCAGCAGTTACTCCGGGACAGGGGCCTTCGAAGCTTTCTTT
.	TRBJ2-2	TRBD1	TRBV7-3	CASSLVGTGGNGELFF	TGTGCCAGCAGCTTAGTTGGGACAGGGGGCAACGGGGAGCTGTTTTTT
.	TRBJ1-4	TRBD1	TRBV5-1	CASSSDRGPEKLFF	TGCGCCAGCAGCTCGGACAGGGGGCCGGAAAAACTGTTTTTT
few	TRBJ2-5	TRBD2	TRBV7-2	CASRKEGLAGETQYF	TGTGCCAGCAGAAAGGAAGGACTAGCCGGGGAGACCCAGTACTTC
.	TRBJ1-6	TRBD1	TRBV20-1	CSALGQVNSPLHF	TGCAGTGCTTTGGGACAGGTTAATTCACCCCTCCACTTT
.	TRBJ1-5	.	TRBV28	CASRGDGNQPQHF	TGTGCCAGCAGGGGAGACGGCAATCAGCCCCAGCATTTT
few	TRBJ1-1	TRBD1	TRBV27	CASSLTTAVTGEGNTEAFF	TGTGCCAGCAGTTTAACGACCGCGGTAACAGGGGAGGGGAACACTGAAGCTTTCTTT
once	TRBJ2-2	.	TRBV14	CASSQDLGNLRTGELFF	TGTGCCAGCAGCCAAGATTTGGGGAATCTGAGAACCGGGGAGCTGTTTTTT
few	TRBJ1-4	.	TRBV7-9	CATPVGGITEKLFF	TGTGCCACTCCCGTGGGAGGGATTACTGAAAAACTGTTTTTT
.	TRBJ2-3	.	TRBV7-2	CASSLEGRGLTDTQYF	TGTGCCAGCAGCTTAGAGGGCAGGGGCCTCACAGATACGCAGTATTTT
many	TRBJ2-4	TRBD2	TRBV5-6	CASSWKTSGGDIQYF	TGTGCCAGCAGCTGGAAGACTAGCGGGGGCGACATTCAGTACTTC
.	TRBJ2-3	TRBD1	TRBV28	CASSFLGQGTDTQYF	TGTGCCAGCAGTTTTCTGGGACAGGGTACAGATACGCAGTATTTT
.	TRBJ1-3	.	TRBV12-3/TRBV12-4	CASSGTSGNTIYF	TGTGCCAGCAGTGGTACCTCTGGAAACACCATATATTTT
many	TRBJ2-6	.	TRBV10-3	CAIGQGGSGANVLTF	TGTGCCATCGGGCAGGGCGGCTCTGGGGCCAACGTCCTGACTTTC
many	TRBJ1-2	.	TRBV13	CASSPLARPYINYGYTF	TGTGCCAGCAGCCCTCTGGCAAGGCCCTACATAAACTATGGCTACACCTTC
.	TRBJ2-1	.	TRBV10-3	CAIGESGVNEQFF	TGTGCCATCGGTGAGTCCGGAGTAAATGAGCAGTTCTTC
few	TRBJ2-7	.	TRBV29-1	CSVVEYCEQYF	TGCAGCGTTGTAGAGTACTGCGAGCAGTACTTC
many	TRBJ1-1	.	TRBV6-2/TRBV6-3	CASSYSGGTEAFF	TGTGCCAGCAGTTATTCGGGGGGCACTGAAGCTTTCTTT
.	TRBJ2-7	TRBD2	TRBV4-1	CASSKTSGRLSYEQYF	TGCGCCAGCAGCAAGACAAGCGGGAGACTCTCCTACGAGCAGTACTTC
.	TRBJ2-4	TRBD2	TRBV20-1	CSARAITGTSGGSALDIRYF	TGCAGTGCTAGAGCAATTACCGGGACTAGCGGGGGGTCCGCTCTAGACATTCGGTACTTC
.	TRBJ1-5	.	TRBV29-1	CSVCEGDSNQPQHF	TGCAGCGTTTGTGAGGGGGATAGCAATCAGCCCCAGCATTTT
.	TRBJ2-7	TRBD1	TRBV20-1	CSASPGGRGEQYF	TGCAGTGCTAGCCCAGGGGGCAGAGGCGAGCAGTACTTC
few	TRBJ1-5	TRBD1	TRBV28	CASSPPTGARNQPQHF	TGTGCCAGCAGTCCTCCGACAGGGGCTCGCAATCAGCCCCAGCATTTT
few	TRBJ2-7	TRBD2	TRBV28	CASSPIPGTSGTGEQYF	TGTGCCAGCAGCCCCATACCCGGGACTAGCGGGACGGGTGAGCAGTACTTC
.	TRBJ2-7	.	TRBV12-3/TRBV12-4	CASRDGRSSYEQYF	TGTGCCAGCAGGGACGGAAGGAGCTCCTACGAGCAGTACTTC
.	TRBJ1-1	.	TRBV11-2	CTSSSTGNTEAFF	TGTACCAGCAGCTCGACAGGGAACACTGAAGCTTTCTTT
.	TRBJ1-6	.	TRBV30	CAWSPKVGQSKGSPLHF	TGTGCCTGGAGTCCAAAAGTGGGGCAGTCGAAGGGTTCACCCCTCCACTTT
few	TRBJ1-2	.	TRBV2	CAGRGIGGYTF	TGTGCCGGCAGGGGTATTGGTGGCTACACCTTC
few	TRBJ2-3	TRBD1	TRBV6-5	CASTQTGGISDTQYF	TGTGCCAGCACGCAAACAGGGGGCATCTCAGATACGCAGTATTTT
few	TRBJ2-5	TRBD2	TRBV20-1	CCASPIAGEQETQYF	TGCTGTGCTAGCCCAATAGCGGGGGAACAAGAGACCCAGTACTTC
.	TRBJ2-5	TRBD2	TRBV5-1	CASSPGLAGDKETQYF	TGCGCCAGCAGCCCAGGACTAGCGGGAGATAAAGAGACCCAGTACTTC
.	TRBJ2-4	.	TRBV28	CASSRTRGLAKNIQYF	TGTGCCAGCAGTCGCACCAGGGGTCTAGCCAAAAACATTCAGTACTTC
.	TRBJ2-7	.	TRBV27	CASSPPGRREQYF	TGTGCCAGCAGTCCCCCAGGCAGACGCGAGCAGTACTTC
few	TRBJ2-1	.	TRBV12-5	CANRRWGTYNEQFF	TGTGCTAATAGGCGGTGGGGGACCTACAATGAGCAGTTCTTC
.	TRBJ2-3	.	TRBV30	CAWSNPRDTQYF	TGTGCCTGGAGTAACCCTCGGGATACGCAGTATTTT
few	TRBJ1-2	TRBD1	TRBV12-3/TRBV12-4	CASSSTTGGAGYTF	TGTGCCAGCAGTTCTACGACAGGGGGTGCCGGCTACACCTTC
many	TRBJ2-4	.	TRBV7-8	CASSSDRPSRDIQYF	TGTGCCAGCAGCTCGGACAGACCTAGCCGAGACATTCAGTACTTC
.	TRBJ2-1	TRBD1	TRBV14	CASSQVAGDSSYNEQFF	TGTGCCAGCAGCCAAGTTGCAGGGGACAGCTCCTACAATGAGCAGTTCTTC
many	TRBJ2-7	.	TRBV18	CASSPSQNDEQYF	TGTGCCAGCTCACCCAGCCAGAATGACGAGCAGTACTTC
.	TRBJ1-2	TRBD1	TRBV7-2	CASSSRQGINYGYTF	TGTGCCAGCAGCAGCAGACAGGGGATAAACTATGGCTACACCTTC
few	TRBJ1-1	.	TRBV6-6	CASSYSMDKGEAFF	TGTGCCAGCAGTTACTCGATGGACAAGGGGGAAGCTTTCTTT
few	TRBJ2-3	TRBD1	TRBV7-9	CASSSDREIIWDTQYF	TGTGCCAGCAGCTCTGACAGGGAGATCATCTGGGATACGCAGTATTTT
.	TRBJ2-3	TRBD2	TRBV20-1	CSAVGLAEYTDTQYF	TGCAGTGCTGTGGGACTAGCGGAATACACAGATACGCAGTATTTT
.	TRBJ2-3	.	TRBV20-1	CSASGAPSTDTQYF	TGCAGTGCTAGCGGGGCCCCTAGCACAGATACGCAGTATTTT
many	TRBJ2-7	.	TRBV6-1	CASKGGKTYEQYF	TGTGCCAGCAAAGGAGGGAAAACCTACGAGCAGTACTTC
.	TRBJ2-1	.	TRBV6-2/TRBV6-3	CASRLSGEQFF	TGTGCCAGCAGGCTTTCGGGTGAGCAGTTCTTC
few	TRBJ1-1	.	TRBV24-1	CATSDNTRSEAFF	TGTGCCACCAGTGATAATACACGGTCTGAAGCTTTCTTT
few	TRBJ2-5	.	TRBV7-2	CASSERRIRETQYF	TGTGCCAGCAGTGAGAGGCGGATAAGAGAGACCCAGTACTTC
few	TRBJ1-2	.	TRBV4-2	CASSQDQSNYGYTF	TGTGCCAGCAGCCAAGATCAGAGTAACTATGGCTACACCTTC
many	TRBJ2-3	.	TRBV6-2/TRBV6-3	CASGRGPPSTDTQYF	TGTGCCAGCGGGAGAGGGCCTCCTAGCACAGATACGCAGTATTTT